This TCR beta chain is drawn from a study of response to subunit inactivated influenza vaccine. TCRdb independently ran MiXCR on the RT-PCR reads; one entry per CDR3 protein. The data show approximately 170,000 distinct CDR3 sequences, with approximately 12% seen just once and about 29% held by the top ten. CDR3 length: 15 amino acids. Trimming removed 3 bases at V and 1 base at J, with 12 bases between. The V gene's germline CDR1 is SNHLY and CDR2 FYNNEI. These data were also filed under a second study, of T cells expressing NK-cell markers. In that study: With UMIs, 5'RACE template switching was used to make TCR beta cDNA. Investigators obtained TCR beta repertoires from sorted CD3+CD56+NKG2C+, CD3+CD56+NKG2C- and CD3+CD56-NKG2C+ T cells.

V usage is TRBV2 and J usage is TRBJ2-5; D remains ambiguous. The sample was CD8+ T cells sorted from PBMCs, taken roughly 12 days after vaccination. This receptor was taken from a man aged 45-60 years who received an inactivated influenza vaccine. CDR3 coding DNA: TGTGCCAGCAGTGACGCTGGGCAGATCCAAGAGACCCAGTACTTC. Translated: CASSDAGQIQETQYF. Supplemented by reference TRBV2 and TRBJ2-5, the full variable domain reads EPEVTQTPSHQVTQMGQEVILRCVPISNHLYFYWYRQILGQKVEFLVSFYNNEISEKSEIFDDQFSVERPDGSNFTLKIRSTKLEDSAMYFCASSDAGQIQETQYFGPGTRLLVL.